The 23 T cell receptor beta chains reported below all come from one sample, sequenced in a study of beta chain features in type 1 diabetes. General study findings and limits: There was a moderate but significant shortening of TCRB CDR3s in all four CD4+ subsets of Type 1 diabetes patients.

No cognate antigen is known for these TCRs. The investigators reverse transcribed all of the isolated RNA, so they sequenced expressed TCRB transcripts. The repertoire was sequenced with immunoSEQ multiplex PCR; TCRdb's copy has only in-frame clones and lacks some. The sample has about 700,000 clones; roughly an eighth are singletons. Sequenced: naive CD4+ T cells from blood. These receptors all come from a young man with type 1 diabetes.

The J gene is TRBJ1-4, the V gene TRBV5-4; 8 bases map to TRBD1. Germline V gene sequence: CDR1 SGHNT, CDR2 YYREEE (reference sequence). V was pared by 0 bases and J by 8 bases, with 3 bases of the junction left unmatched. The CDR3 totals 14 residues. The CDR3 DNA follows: TGTGCCAGCAGCTTGGCAGGGGGCGAGGAAAAACTGTTTTTT. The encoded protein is CASSLAGGEEKLFF.

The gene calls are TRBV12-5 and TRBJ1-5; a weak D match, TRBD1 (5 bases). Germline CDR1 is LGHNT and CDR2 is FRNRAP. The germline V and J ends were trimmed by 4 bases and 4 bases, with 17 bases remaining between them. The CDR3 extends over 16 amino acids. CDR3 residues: CASGSPPGGGNQPQHF. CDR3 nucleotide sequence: TGTGCTAGTGGTTCCCCTCCCGGGGGGGGGAATCAGCCCCAGCATTTT.

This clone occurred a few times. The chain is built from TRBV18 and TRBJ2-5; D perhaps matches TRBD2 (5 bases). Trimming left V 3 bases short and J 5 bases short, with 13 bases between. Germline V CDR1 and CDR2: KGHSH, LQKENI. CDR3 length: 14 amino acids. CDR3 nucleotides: TGTGCCAGCTCACCGGGCCTCCGAGGGGAGACCCAGTACTTC. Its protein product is CASSPGLRGETQYF.

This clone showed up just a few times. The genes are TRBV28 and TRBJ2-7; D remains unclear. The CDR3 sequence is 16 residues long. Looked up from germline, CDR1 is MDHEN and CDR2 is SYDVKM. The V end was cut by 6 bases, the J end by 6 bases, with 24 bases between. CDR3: CASREAHKGGSREQYF. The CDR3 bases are TGTGCCAGCAGAGAAGCACATAAAGGCGGCAGTCGCGAGCAGTACTTC.

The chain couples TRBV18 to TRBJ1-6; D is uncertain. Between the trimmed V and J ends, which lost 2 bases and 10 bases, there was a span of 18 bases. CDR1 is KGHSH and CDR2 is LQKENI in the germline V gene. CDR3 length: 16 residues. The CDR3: CASSPGVGGEDSPLHF. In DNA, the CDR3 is TGTGCCAGCTCACCAGGAGTGGGCGGGGAGGACTCACCCCTCCACTTT.

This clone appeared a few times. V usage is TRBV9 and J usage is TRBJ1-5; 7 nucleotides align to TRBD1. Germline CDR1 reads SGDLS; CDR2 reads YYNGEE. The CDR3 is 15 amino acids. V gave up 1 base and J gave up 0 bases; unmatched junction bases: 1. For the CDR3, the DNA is TGTGCCAGCAGCGTAACAGGGGATAGCAATCAGCCCCAGCATTTT. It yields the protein CASSVTGDSNQPQHF. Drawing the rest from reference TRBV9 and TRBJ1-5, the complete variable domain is DSGVTQTPKHLITATGQRVTLRCSPRSGDLSVYWYQQSLDQGLQFLIQYYNGEERAKGNILERFSAQQFPDLHSELNLSSLELGDSALYFCASSVTGDSNQPQHFGDGTRLSIL.

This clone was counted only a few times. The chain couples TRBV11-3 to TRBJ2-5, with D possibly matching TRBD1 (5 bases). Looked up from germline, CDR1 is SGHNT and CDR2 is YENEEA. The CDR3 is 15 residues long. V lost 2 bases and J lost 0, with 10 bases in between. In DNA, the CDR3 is TGTGCCAGCAGCTTAAGGTTAGGGGACCAAGAGACCCAGTACTTC. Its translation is CASSLRLGDQETQYF.

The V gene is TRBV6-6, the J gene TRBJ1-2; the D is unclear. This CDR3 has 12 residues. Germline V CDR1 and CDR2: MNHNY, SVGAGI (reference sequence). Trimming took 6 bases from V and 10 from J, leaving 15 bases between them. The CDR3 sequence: CASSPLARDYTF. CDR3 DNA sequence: TGTGCCAGCAGCCCTCTTGCACGGGACTACACCTTC.

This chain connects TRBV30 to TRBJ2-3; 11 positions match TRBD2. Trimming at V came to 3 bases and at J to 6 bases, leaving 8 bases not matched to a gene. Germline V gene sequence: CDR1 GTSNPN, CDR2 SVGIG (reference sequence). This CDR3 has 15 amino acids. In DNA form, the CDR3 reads TGTGCCTGGAGGAGACTAGCGGGGTCTGCGGATACGCAGTATTTT. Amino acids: CAWRRLAGSADTQYF.

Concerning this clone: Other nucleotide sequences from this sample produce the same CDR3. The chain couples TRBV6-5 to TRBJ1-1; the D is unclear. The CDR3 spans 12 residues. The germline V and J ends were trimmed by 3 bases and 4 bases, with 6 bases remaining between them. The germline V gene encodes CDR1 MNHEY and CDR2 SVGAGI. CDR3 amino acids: CASSYLGTEAFF. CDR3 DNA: TGTGCCAGCAGTTATCTGGGCACTGAAGCTTTCTTT.

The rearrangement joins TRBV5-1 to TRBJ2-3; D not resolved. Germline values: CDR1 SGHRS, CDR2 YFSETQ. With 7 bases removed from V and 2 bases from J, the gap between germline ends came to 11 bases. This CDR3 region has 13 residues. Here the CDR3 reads CASFGSDTDTQYF. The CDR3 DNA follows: TGCGCCAGCTTCGGGTCTGACACAGATACGCAGTATTTT.

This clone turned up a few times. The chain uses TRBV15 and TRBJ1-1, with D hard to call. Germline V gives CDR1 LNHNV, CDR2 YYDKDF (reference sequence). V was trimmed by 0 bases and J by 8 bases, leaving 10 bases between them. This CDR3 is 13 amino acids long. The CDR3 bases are TGTGCCACCAGCAGAGATCCCATAGAAGAAGCTTTCTTT. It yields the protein CATSRDPIEEAFF.

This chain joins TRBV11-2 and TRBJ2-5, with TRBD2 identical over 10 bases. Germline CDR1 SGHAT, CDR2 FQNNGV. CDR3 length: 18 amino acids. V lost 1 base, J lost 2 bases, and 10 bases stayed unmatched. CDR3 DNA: TGTGCCAGCAGCTTAGGGGCTAGCGGGGGACCTTTACAAGAGACCCAGTACTTC. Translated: CASSLGASGGPLQETQYF.

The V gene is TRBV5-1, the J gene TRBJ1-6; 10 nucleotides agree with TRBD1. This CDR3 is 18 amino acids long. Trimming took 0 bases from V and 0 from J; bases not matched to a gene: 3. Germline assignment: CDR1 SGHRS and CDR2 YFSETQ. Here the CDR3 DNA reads TGCGCCAGCAGCTTGGAGACAGGGGGCGGCTCCTATAATTCACCCCTCCACTTT. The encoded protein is CASSLETGGGSYNSPLHF.

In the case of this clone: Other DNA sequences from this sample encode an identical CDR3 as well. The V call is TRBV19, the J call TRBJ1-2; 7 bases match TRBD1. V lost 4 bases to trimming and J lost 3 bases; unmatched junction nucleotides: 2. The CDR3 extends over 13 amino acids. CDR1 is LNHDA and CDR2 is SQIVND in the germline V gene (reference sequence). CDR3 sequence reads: CASSTTGDYGYTF. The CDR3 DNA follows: TGTGCCAGTAGTACCACAGGGGACTATGGCTACACCTTC.

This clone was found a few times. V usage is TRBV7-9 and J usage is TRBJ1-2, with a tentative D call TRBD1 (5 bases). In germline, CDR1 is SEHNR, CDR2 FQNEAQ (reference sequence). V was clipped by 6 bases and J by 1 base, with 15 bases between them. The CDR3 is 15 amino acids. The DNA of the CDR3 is TGTGCCAGCAGGTCCCAGGGAGCTCTTAACTATGGCTACACCTTC. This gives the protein CASRSQGALNYGYTF.

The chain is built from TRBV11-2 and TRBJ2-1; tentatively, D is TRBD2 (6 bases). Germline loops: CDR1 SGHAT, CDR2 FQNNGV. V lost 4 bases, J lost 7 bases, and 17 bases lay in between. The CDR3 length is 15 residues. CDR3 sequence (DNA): TGTGCCAGCAGCTCGTACCGGGACTTGGGGAATGAGCAGTTCTTC. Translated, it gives CASSSYRDLGNEQFF.

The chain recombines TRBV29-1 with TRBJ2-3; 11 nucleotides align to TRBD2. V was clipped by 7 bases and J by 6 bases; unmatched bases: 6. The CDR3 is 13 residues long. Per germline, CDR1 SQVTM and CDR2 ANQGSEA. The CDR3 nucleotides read TGCAGCGACCGACTAGCGGGGATGGATACGCAGTATTTT. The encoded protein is CSDRLAGMDTQYF.

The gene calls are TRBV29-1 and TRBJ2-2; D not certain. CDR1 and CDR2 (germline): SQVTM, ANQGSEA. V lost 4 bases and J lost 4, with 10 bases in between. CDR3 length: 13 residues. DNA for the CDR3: TGCAGCGTTGGGCCAGCTTCCACCGGGGAGCTGTTTTTT. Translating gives CSVGPASTGELFF.

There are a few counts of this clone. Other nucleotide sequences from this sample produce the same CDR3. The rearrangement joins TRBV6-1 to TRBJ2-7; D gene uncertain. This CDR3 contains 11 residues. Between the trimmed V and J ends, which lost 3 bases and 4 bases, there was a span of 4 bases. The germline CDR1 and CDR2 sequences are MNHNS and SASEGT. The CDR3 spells CASSESYEQYF. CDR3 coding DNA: TGTGCCAGCAGTGAGAGTTACGAGCAGTACTTC.

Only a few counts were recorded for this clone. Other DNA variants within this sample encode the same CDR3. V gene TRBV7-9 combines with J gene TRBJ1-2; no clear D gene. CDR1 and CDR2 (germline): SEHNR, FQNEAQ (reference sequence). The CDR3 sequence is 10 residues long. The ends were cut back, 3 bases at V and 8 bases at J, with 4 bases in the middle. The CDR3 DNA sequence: TGTGCCAGCAGCTTGGGCGGCTACACCTTC. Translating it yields CASSLGGYTF.

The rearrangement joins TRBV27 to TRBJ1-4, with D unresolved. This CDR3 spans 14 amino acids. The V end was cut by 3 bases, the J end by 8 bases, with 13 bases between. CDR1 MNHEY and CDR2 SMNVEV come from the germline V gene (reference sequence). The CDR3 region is CASSFNANPEKLFF. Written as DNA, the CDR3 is TGTGCCAGCAGTTTTAATGCCAATCCGGAAAAACTGTTTTTT.

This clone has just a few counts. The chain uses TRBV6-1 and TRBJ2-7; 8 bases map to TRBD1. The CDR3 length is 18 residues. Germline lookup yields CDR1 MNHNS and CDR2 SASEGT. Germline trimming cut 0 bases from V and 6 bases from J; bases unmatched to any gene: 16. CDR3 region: CASSEAGPGQGALAEQYF. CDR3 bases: TGTGCCAGCAGTGAAGCAGGGCCAGGACAGGGCGCCCTTGCCGAGCAGTACTTC.